These 3 T cell receptor beta chains were all obtained from the same sample, sequenced in a study of HIV-infected children after antiretroviral therapy interruption. A 3' RACE protocol on RNA, with unique molecular identifiers, produced the TCR library. Each CDR3 protein gets one entry after TCRdb re-called the 3' RACE reads with MiXCR. Of fewer than 100,000 distinct CDR3 sequences listed, under 8% are singletons. Treatment in this sample: PENTA 11 planned treatment interruption arm or continuous ART arm. Source: CD45RA+ CD4+ T cells from PBMCs, pooled from several time points, taken from a donor given antiretroviral therapy, either interrupted or continuous. Subset given: naive CD4+ CD45RA+ CD45RO- T cells. These TCRs come from a pool of human donors with HIV.

This clonotype was counted between two and nine times. The genes are TRBV27 and TRBJ2-3; D unresolved. V was cut by 3 bases and J by 2 bases, with 6 bases left in between. This CDR3 has 13 residues. Germline V gene sequence: CDR1 MNHEY, CDR2 SMNVEV (reference sequence). CDR3 region: CASSFFSTDTQYF. CDR3 in DNA: TGTGCCAGCAGTTTTTTTTCCACAGATACGCAGTATTTT.

V is TRBV6-2 or TRBV6-3 and J is TRBJ2-2; D call uncertain. Between the trimmed V and J ends, which lost 6 bases and 2 bases, there was a span of 7 bases. This CDR3 contains 13 residues. Germline CDR1 reads MNHEY; CDR2 reads SVGEGT. CDR3 amino acids: CASSQLNTGELFF. As DNA, the CDR3 is TGTGCCAGCAGCCAACTAAACACCGGGGAGCTGTTTTTT.

The gene calls are TRBV6-2 or TRBV6-3 and TRBJ1-4, with D tentatively TRBD1 (5 bases). Trimming pared 6 bases from V and 4 bases from J, leaving 6 bases between. The V gene's germline CDR1 is MNHEY and CDR2 SVGEGT. The CDR3 consists of 12 residues. CDR3 in DNA: TGTGCCAGCAGGCAGGGTAATGAAAAACTGTTTTTT. Amino acid sequence: CASRQGNEKLFF.